This T cell receptor (beta chain) was identified during a study of T cell responses to AZD1222 COVID-19 vaccine. The wider study: Pooling of second doses given at about 4 or about 12 weeks was done. Study-wide points: Across the whole spike, CD4 TCRs peaked at regions 160-218 and 743-854. Most donors were white British and more were female, and clonal diversity was possibly underestimated.

Regarding this clone: The antigen is undetermined.

Libraries were prepared by immunoSEQ multiplex PCR; TCRdb keeps only in-frame clonotypes and omits some of them. The sample includes about 97,000 clones, about 88% of them seen just once. The CDR3 consists of 11 residues. Germline CDR1 and CDR2: SGHVS and FQNEAQ. Trimming stripped 1 base from V and 7 bases from J, with 3 bases between. The chain is built from TRBV7-8 and TRBJ2-3; no definite D call. The clonotype originates from an adult in good health. The source was peripheral blood, collected on day 0 of AZD1222 vaccination. This CDR3 is CASSLGHTQYF. CDR3 nucleotides: TGTGCCAGCAGCTTAGGCCATACGCAGTATTTT.